The rows below give T cell receptor beta chains drawn from one sample of a study of blood T cell repertoires in COVID-19. Sequencing used immunoSEQ multiplex PCR; TCRdb keeps in-frame clones, though not all of them. Here the sample spans approximately 200,000 clones, around 89% being singletons. The sequencing input was peripheral blood. Receptors originate from a woman in her thirties with acute or convalescent COVID-19. CDR3s include the opening cysteine and the closing phenylalanine or tryptophan. D genes are given only for firm matches. Clone size is given for some rows only: seen once, a few or many times, or a class if the clone is expanded.

D gene: TRBD2; clone size: once; J gene: TRBJ2-7; V gene: TRBV15; CDR3 protein: CATSRDYRVRLAGDEQYF; CDR3 DNA: TGTGCCACCAGCAGAGATTATCGAGTAAGGCTAGCGGGAGACGAGCAGTACTTC
D gene: TRBD2; clone size: .; J gene: TRBJ2-1; V gene: TRBV7-9; CDR3 protein: CATKIGEGNEQFF; CDR3 DNA: TGTGCCACCAAAATAGGGGAGGGCAATGAGCAGTTCTTC
D gene: TRBD1; clone size: .; J gene: TRBJ2-5; V gene: TRBV19; CDR3 protein: CASNRGQGEETQYF; CDR3 DNA: TGTGCCAGTAACCGAGGACAGGGAGAAGAGACCCAGTACTTC
D gene: TRBD1; clone size: .; J gene: TRBJ1-4; V gene: TRBV4-1; CDR3 protein: CASQDRENEKLFF; CDR3 DNA: TGCGCCAGCCAGGACAGGGAAAACGAAAAACTGTTTTTT
D gene: .; clone size: .; J gene: TRBJ2-7; V gene: TRBV5-1; CDR3 protein: CASSLGVTGAGYEQYF; CDR3 DNA: TGCGCCAGCAGCTTGGGGGTAACGGGAGCCGGCTACGAGCAGTACTTC
D gene: .; clone size: .; J gene: TRBJ2-7; V gene: TRBV7-2; CDR3 protein: CASSHRDKGTIIYF; CDR3 DNA: TGTGCCAGCAGCCATCGGGACAAGGGGACTATCATCTACTTC
D gene: .; clone size: .; J gene: TRBJ2-6; V gene: TRBV5-6; CDR3 protein: CASSLGAFSGANVLTF; CDR3 DNA: TGTGCCAGCAGCTTGGGAGCCTTCTCTGGGGCCAACGTCCTGACTTTC
D gene: .; clone size: once; J gene: TRBJ2-5; V gene: TRBV7-2; CDR3 protein: CASSLLGAAETQYF; CDR3 DNA: TGTGCCAGCAGCTTATTGGGGGCTGCAGAGACCCAGTACTTC
D gene: .; clone size: .; J gene: TRBJ1-1; V gene: TRBV28; CDR3 protein: CASTGNTEAFF; CDR3 DNA: TGTGCCAGCACGGGGAACACTGAAGCTTTCTTT
D gene: TRBD2; clone size: .; J gene: TRBJ2-1; V gene: TRBV5-4; CDR3 protein: CASNNREVNYNEQFF; CDR3 DNA: TGTGCCAGCAATAATCGGGAGGTTAACTACAATGAGCAGTTCTTC
D gene: .; clone size: .; J gene: TRBJ2-7; V gene: TRBV11-2; CDR3 protein: CASSIGSGPDYEQYF; CDR3 DNA: TGTGCCAGCAGCATTGGAAGCGGCCCAGACTACGAGCAGTACTTC
D gene: TRBD2; clone size: .; J gene: TRBJ2-1; V gene: TRBV7-2; CDR3 protein: CASSLEASGRFRQFF; CDR3 DNA: TGTGCCAGCAGCTTAGAGGCTAGCGGGAGGTTTCGTCAGTTCTTC
D gene: .; clone size: .; J gene: TRBJ1-5; V gene: TRBV19; CDR3 protein: CASSLQGSPQHF; CDR3 DNA: TGTGCCAGTAGCCTACAGGGCTCGCCCCAGCATTTT
D gene: .; clone size: .; J gene: TRBJ2-3; V gene: TRBV3-1/TRBV3-2; CDR3 protein: CASSQSPGGRTQYF; CDR3 DNA: TGTGCCAGCAGCCAGAGCCCCGGGGGGCGTACGCAGTATTTT
D gene: .; clone size: once; J gene: TRBJ2-1; V gene: TRBV7-9; CDR3 protein: CASSPIGQRYNEQFF; CDR3 DNA: TGTGCCAGCAGCCCCATTGGACAGCGCTACAATGAGCAGTTCTTC
D gene: .; clone size: .; J gene: TRBJ2-5; V gene: TRBV7-9; CDR3 protein: CASSLMEVPSETQYF; CDR3 DNA: TGTGCCAGCAGCTTAATGGAGGTTCCGTCGGAGACCCAGTACTTC
D gene: .; clone size: .; J gene: TRBJ2-7; V gene: TRBV19; CDR3 protein: CASKEESGAYEQYF; CDR3 DNA: TGTGCCAGTAAAGAAGAATCGGGGGCCTACGAGCAGTACTTC
D gene: .; clone size: .; J gene: TRBJ2-5; V gene: TRBV28; CDR3 protein: CASSLFRETQYF; CDR3 DNA: TGTGCCAGCAGTTTATTCCGAGAGACCCAGTACTTC
D gene: TRBD2; clone size: .; J gene: TRBJ2-2; V gene: TRBV15; CDR3 protein: CATSRGTSAGGELFF; CDR3 DNA: TGTGCCACCAGCAGAGGGACTAGCGCAGGCGGGGAGCTGTTTTTT
D gene: TRBD1; clone size: .; J gene: TRBJ1-6; V gene: TRBV11-3; CDR3 protein: CASSPNRGSYNSPLHF; CDR3 DNA: TGTGCCAGCAGCCCAAACAGGGGCTCCTATAATTCACCCCTCCACTTT
D gene: .; clone size: .; J gene: TRBJ1-1; V gene: TRBV18; CDR3 protein: CASSLRRQSNTEAFF; CDR3 DNA: TGTGCCAGCTCGTTGCGCAGGCAGTCGAACACTGAAGCTTTCTTT
D gene: TRBD2; clone size: once; J gene: TRBJ2-7; V gene: TRBV19; CDR3 protein: CASSTSRLAESSYEQYF; CDR3 DNA: TGTGCCAGTAGTACCAGTAGACTAGCGGAGAGCTCCTACGAGCAGTACTTC
D gene: .; clone size: .; J gene: TRBJ1-2; V gene: TRBV7-9; CDR3 protein: CASSLAYEGTSYTF; CDR3 DNA: TGTGCCAGCAGCTTAGCGTACGAGGGCACCAGCTACACCTTC
D gene: TRBD2; clone size: .; J gene: TRBJ2-1; V gene: TRBV12-3/TRBV12-4; CDR3 protein: CASGLVIGNEQFF; CDR3 DNA: TGTGCCAGCGGACTAGTTATTGGCAATGAGCAGTTCTTC
D gene: .; clone size: few; J gene: TRBJ1-6; V gene: TRBV30; CDR3 protein: CAWSSEENSPLHF; CDR3 DNA: TGTGCCTGGAGTTCGGAGGAGAATTCACCCCTCCACTTT
D gene: .; clone size: .; J gene: TRBJ2-2; V gene: TRBV28; CDR3 protein: CASSLFTNTGELFF; CDR3 DNA: TGTGCCAGCAGTTTATTTACGAACACCGGGGAGCTGTTTTTT
D gene: .; clone size: .; J gene: TRBJ2-5; V gene: TRBV29-1; CDR3 protein: CSANTGLEETQYF; CDR3 DNA: TGCAGCGCTAATACAGGGTTAGAGGAGACCCAGTACTTC
D gene: .; clone size: .; J gene: TRBJ2-1; V gene: TRBV5-1; CDR3 protein: CASSLDSLYNERFF; CDR3 DNA: TGCGCCAGCAGCCTCGACTCCCTCTACAATGAGCGGTTCTTC
D gene: .; clone size: .; J gene: TRBJ1-5; V gene: TRBV6-1; CDR3 protein: CASSETGNSNQPQHF; CDR3 DNA: TGTGCCAGCAGTGAGACAGGCAATAGCAATCAGCCCCAGCATTTT
D gene: TRBD2; clone size: .; J gene: TRBJ2-1; V gene: TRBV11-2; CDR3 protein: CASSLETGTSEFF; CDR3 DNA: TGTGCCAGCAGCTTAGAAACCGGGACTAGCGAGTTCTTC
D gene: .; clone size: .; J gene: TRBJ1-6; V gene: TRBV7-9; CDR3 protein: CASSLDGPSPLHF; CDR3 DNA: TGTGCCAGCAGCTTAGATGGCCCCTCCCCCCTCCACTTT
D gene: TRBD2; clone size: .; J gene: TRBJ2-1; V gene: TRBV11-3; CDR3 protein: CASSLAAGNYNEQFF; CDR3 DNA: TGTGCCAGCAGCTTAGCAGCGGGAAACTACAATGAGCAGTTCTTC
D gene: .; clone size: few; J gene: TRBJ2-3; V gene: TRBV5-1; CDR3 protein: CASGLPERTDTQYF; CDR3 DNA: TGCGCCAGCGGGCTGCCCGAACGGACAGATACGCAGTATTTT
D gene: .; clone size: .; J gene: TRBJ1-1; V gene: TRBV19; CDR3 protein: CASSRARNTEAFF; CDR3 DNA: TGTGCCAGTAGTAGGGCTCGGAACACTGAAGCTTTCTTT
D gene: .; clone size: .; J gene: TRBJ2-1; V gene: TRBV10-1; CDR3 protein: CASSAQPGYNEQFF; CDR3 DNA: TGCGCCAGCAGTGCCCAACCCGGGTACAATGAGCAGTTCTTC
D gene: .; clone size: .; J gene: TRBJ1-1; V gene: TRBV19; CDR3 protein: CATSRQRDTEAFF; CDR3 DNA: TGTGCCACCTCCCGACAGCGGGACACTGAAGCTTTCTTT
D gene: .; clone size: .; J gene: TRBJ1-1; V gene: TRBV29-1; CDR3 protein: CSAVDGDMNTEAFF; CDR3 DNA: TGCAGCGCTGTGGATGGGGACATGAACACTGAAGCTTTCTTT
D gene: .; clone size: .; J gene: TRBJ2-5; V gene: TRBV5-1; CDR3 protein: CASSLKGYQETQYF; CDR3 DNA: TGCGCCAGCAGCTTGAAGGGGTACCAAGAGACCCAGTACTTC
D gene: .; clone size: .; J gene: TRBJ2-5; V gene: TRBV7-9; CDR3 protein: CASSTETQETQYF; CDR3 DNA: TGTGCCAGCAGTACAGAAACTCAAGAGACCCAGTACTTC
D gene: .; clone size: .; J gene: TRBJ1-3; V gene: TRBV6-5; CDR3 protein: CASRTASGNTIYF; CDR3 DNA: TGTGCCAGCAGGACTGCCTCTGGAAACACCATATATTTT
D gene: .; clone size: .; J gene: TRBJ1-5; V gene: TRBV28; CDR3 protein: CASSNKYNQPQHF; CDR3 DNA: TGTGCCAGCAGTAACAAATACAATCAGCCCCAGCATTTT
D gene: TRBD1; clone size: .; J gene: TRBJ1-2; V gene: TRBV19; CDR3 protein: CASSIRDRVRGYTF; CDR3 DNA: TGTGCCAGTAGTATACGGGACAGGGTTCGAGGCTACACCTTC
D gene: .; clone size: .; J gene: TRBJ2-7; V gene: TRBV28; CDR3 protein: CASSPGQNYEQYF; CDR3 DNA: TGTGCCAGCAGTCCCGGACAGAACTACGAGCAGTACTTC
D gene: TRBD1; clone size: few; J gene: TRBJ1-2; V gene: TRBV20-1; CDR3 protein: CSARVQGEETF; CDR3 DNA: TGCAGTGCTAGAGTTCAGGGGGAGGAGACCTTC
D gene: .; clone size: .; J gene: TRBJ1-4; V gene: TRBV4-1; CDR3 protein: CASSQPLEKLFF; CDR3 DNA: TGCGCCAGCAGCCAACCTTTAGAAAAACTGTTTTTT
D gene: .; clone size: .; J gene: TRBJ1-3; V gene: TRBV18; CDR3 protein: CASSPNLGAGNTIYF; CDR3 DNA: TGTGCCAGCTCACCAAACCTAGGAGCTGGAAACACCATATATTTT
D gene: TRBD1; clone size: .; J gene: TRBJ1-2; V gene: TRBV28; CDR3 protein: CASSFRFVPTGASLNYGYTF; CDR3 DNA: TGTGCCAGCAGTTTTCGGTTTGTGCCGACAGGGGCTAGCTTAAACTATGGCTACACCTTC
D gene: TRBD1; clone size: once; J gene: TRBJ2-4; V gene: TRBV28; CDR3 protein: CASSLTGQDENIQYF; CDR3 DNA: TGTGCCAGCAGTTTAACAGGACAGGACGAAAACATTCAGTACTTC
D gene: .; clone size: .; J gene: TRBJ1-6; V gene: TRBV5-1; CDR3 protein: CASQEGTYNSPLHF; CDR3 DNA: TGCGCCAGCCAGGAGGGCACCTATAATTCACCCCTCCACTTT
D gene: TRBD1; clone size: .; J gene: TRBJ1-2; V gene: TRBV5-6; CDR3 protein: CASSAWDRVHSYTF; CDR3 DNA: TGTGCCAGCAGCGCGTGGGACAGGGTTCACAGCTACACCTTC
D gene: .; clone size: .; J gene: TRBJ2-1; V gene: TRBV5-4; CDR3 protein: CASSSRLTPATDEQFF; CDR3 DNA: TGTGCCAGCAGCTCTCGACTAACCCCAGCGACGGATGAGCAGTTCTTC
D gene: .; clone size: .; J gene: TRBJ1-5; V gene: TRBV7-8; CDR3 protein: CASSLDRSNQPQHF; CDR3 DNA: TGTGCCAGCAGCTTAGACAGGAGCAATCAGCCCCAGCATTTT
D gene: .; clone size: .; J gene: TRBJ1-4; V gene: TRBV24-1; CDR3 protein: CATGAHGATNEKLFF; CDR3 DNA: TGTGCCACCGGGGCTCACGGAGCAACTAATGAAAAACTGTTTTTT
D gene: .; clone size: .; J gene: TRBJ2-2; V gene: TRBV6-5; CDR3 protein: CASYRSDTGELFF; CDR3 DNA: TGTGCCAGTTACAGGTCGGACACCGGGGAGCTGTTTTTT
D gene: .; clone size: .; J gene: TRBJ1-6; V gene: TRBV2; CDR3 protein: CASSGSSSYNSPLHF; CDR3 DNA: TGTGCCAGCAGCGGATCTAGCTCCTATAATTCACCCCTCCACTTT
D gene: TRBD1; clone size: .; J gene: TRBJ1-2; V gene: TRBV19; CDR3 protein: CASIRGQGFGYTF; CDR3 DNA: TGTGCCAGTATCCGCGGACAGGGCTTTGGCTACACCTTC
D gene: .; clone size: once; J gene: TRBJ1-1; V gene: TRBV19; CDR3 protein: CASSPRQYTEAFF; CDR3 DNA: TGTGCCAGTAGTCCCCGACAGTACACTGAAGCTTTCTTT